This record looks at one T cell receptor (beta chain) sequence and its context. The data were taken from a study of blood T cell repertoires in COVID-19. Study-level background: COVID-19 samples collected from the United States, Italy and Spain covered acute and convalescent phases.

Data came from immunoSEQ multiplex PCR; TCRdb stores just in-frame clones and leaves some out. Of 300,000 or so clones listed, over 85% were seen once; the top ten hold around 2.7%. The germline V gene has CDR1 MGHRA and CDR2 YSYEKL. Trimming left V 1 base short and J 3 bases short, with 7 bases between. The CDR3 is made up of 14 amino acids. In assigning cohorts, the study relied on participant-reported clinical history. Symptom resolution, clearance, or two negative PCRs marked donors in Cohort 3 as recovered. This clonotype originated in a man between 60 and 75 years old who had recovered from COVID-19. The J gene is TRBJ1-5, the V gene TRBV4-1; possible D gene TRBD1, 5 bases. Sequenced material: PBMCs or T cells enriched from blood (not recorded which). CDR3 in amino acids: CASSQGGVNQPQHF. In DNA, the CDR3 is TGCGCCAGCAGCCAAGGGGGCGTCAATCAGCCCCAGCATTTT.